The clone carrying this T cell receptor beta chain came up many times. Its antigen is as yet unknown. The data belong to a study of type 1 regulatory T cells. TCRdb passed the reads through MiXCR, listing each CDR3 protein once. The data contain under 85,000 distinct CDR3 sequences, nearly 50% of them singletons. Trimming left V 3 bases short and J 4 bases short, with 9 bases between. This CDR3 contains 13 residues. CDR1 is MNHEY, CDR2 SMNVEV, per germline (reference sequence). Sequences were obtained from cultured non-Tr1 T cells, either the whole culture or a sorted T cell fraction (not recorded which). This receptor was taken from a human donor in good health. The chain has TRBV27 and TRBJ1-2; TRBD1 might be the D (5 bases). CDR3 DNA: TGTGCCAGCAGTTTTAATAGGGGCTATGGCTACACCTTC. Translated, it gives CASSFNRGYGYTF.